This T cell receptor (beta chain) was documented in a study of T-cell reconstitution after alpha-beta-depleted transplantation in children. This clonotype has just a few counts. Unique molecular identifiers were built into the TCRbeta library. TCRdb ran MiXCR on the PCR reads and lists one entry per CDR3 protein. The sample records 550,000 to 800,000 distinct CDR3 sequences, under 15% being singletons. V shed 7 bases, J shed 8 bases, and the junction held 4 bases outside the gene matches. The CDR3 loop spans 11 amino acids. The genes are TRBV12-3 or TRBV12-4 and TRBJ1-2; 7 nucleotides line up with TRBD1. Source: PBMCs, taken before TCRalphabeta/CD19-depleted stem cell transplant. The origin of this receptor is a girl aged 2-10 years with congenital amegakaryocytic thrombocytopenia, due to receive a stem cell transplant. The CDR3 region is CASTQGSGYTF. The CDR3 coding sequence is TGTGCCAGCACACAGGGGAGCGGCTACACCTTC.